The T cell receptor (beta chain) under discussion was sequenced for a study of human T cells and chemical hapten exposure. The V gene lost 0 bases and the J gene lost 3 bases, with 11 bases spanning the gap. Germline V gene lookup returns CDR1 SGHDN and CDR2 FVKESK. The CDR3 sequence is 15 residues long. Individual cDNA molecules had unique molecular identifiers attached to them by the library. TCRdb reanalysed the RACE reads using MiXCR and keeps one entry per CDR3 protein. Among 330,000 or so distinct CDR3 sequences listed, over 6% were seen once. As for time point: patch test 2, 6 weeks after DPC sensitization. Treatment defined: therapeutic diphenylcyclopropenone sensitization with weekly scalp DPC.

This specimen was whole blood, taken in connection with sensitization to the hapten diphenylcyclopropenone (DPC). This clonotype originated in a young woman with alopecia areata. Some clones in this sample may be carry-over from other donors' samples. This chain links TRBV14 with TRBJ1-1; D not resolved. CDR3 bases: TGTGCCAGCAGCCAAGATATGTCCGGGTACACTGAAGCTTTCTTT. It specifies CASSQDMSGYTEAFF.